This T cell receptor beta chain was identified in a study of blood T cells in healthy people across ages. The second PCR ran roughly 6 to 11 cycles with a sample-barcoded 5' primer and J-beta primers. TCRdb re-derived calls from the 5' RACE reads in MiXCR, one entry per CDR3 protein. This sample has more than 550,000 distinct CDR3 sequences; 22% occur once, and the top ten carry under 25%. Every sample yielded at least 7 million isolated PBMCs. This CDR3 region has 13 residues. Germline loops: CDR1 WSHSY, CDR2 SAAADI. The V gene lost 0 bases and the J gene lost 6 bases, with 5 bases spanning the gap. Findings of the study overall: CMV status of donors was unknown, possibly confounding expanded clonotype changes. A strong correlation was found between TCR beta diversity and the percentage of naive T cells. More naive CD4+ cells and higher diversity marked long-lived donors relative to aged donors.

This clonotype was seen more than once but under ten times. What it binds is not known. This sequence originates from a man aged 70-80 years in good health. The sequenced material came from blood. This chain links TRBV10-2 with TRBJ2-2; D remains unclear. CDR3 DNA sequence: TGCGCCAGCAGTGAGTCAGGGCCCGGGGAGCTGTTTTTT. As protein: CASSESGPGELFF.